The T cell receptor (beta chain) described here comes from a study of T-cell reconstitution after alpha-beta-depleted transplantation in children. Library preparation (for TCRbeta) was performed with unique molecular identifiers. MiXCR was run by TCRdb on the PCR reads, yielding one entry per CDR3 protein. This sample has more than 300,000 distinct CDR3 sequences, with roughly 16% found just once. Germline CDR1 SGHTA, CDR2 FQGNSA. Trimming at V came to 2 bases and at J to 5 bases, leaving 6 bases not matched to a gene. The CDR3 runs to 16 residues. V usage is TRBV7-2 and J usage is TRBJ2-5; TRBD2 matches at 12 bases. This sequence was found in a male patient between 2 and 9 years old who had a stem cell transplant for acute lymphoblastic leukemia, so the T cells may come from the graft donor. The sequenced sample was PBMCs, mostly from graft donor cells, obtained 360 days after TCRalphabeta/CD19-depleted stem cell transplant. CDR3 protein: CASSLPTSGRRETQYF. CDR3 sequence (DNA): TGTGCCAGCAGCTTACCGACTAGCGGGAGAAGGGAGACCCAGTACTTC.